This record looks at one TCR beta chain sequence and its context. Its antigen is as yet unknown. With V trimmed by 4 bases and J by 3 bases, 9 bases remained unmatched. This CDR3 is 17 amino acids long. Germline lookup yields CDR1 MNHEY and CDR2 SMNVEV (reference sequence). The sample is drawn from a study of T cell responses to AZD1222 COVID-19 vaccine. Study-level findings and limits: Most donors were white British, females outnumbered males, and clonal diversity was possibly underestimated. At 160-218 and 743-854, vaccine-associated CD4 TCRs were dominant, and they spanned spike. Baseline seropositivity occurred in only six or seven AZD1222 recipients.

TCRdb's table, derived via immunoSEQ multiplex PCR, lists solely in-frame clones and lacks some. The sample holds around 210,000 clones, roughly 94% seen once. The sequence derives from an adult who received the MenACWY meningococcal vaccine as a control. The V call is TRBV27, the J call TRBJ2-6, with 7 bases aligning to TRBD1. The sequencing used peripheral blood, collected 28 days after the second dose of the MenACWY control vaccine. CDR3 DNA: TGTGCCAGCAGTTCCTTAATGACAGGGTTTGGGGCCAACGTCCTGACTTTC. This translates into CASSSLMTGFGANVLTF.